A selection of T cell receptor beta chains follows, all from one sample in a study of T-cell reconstitution after alpha-beta-depleted transplantation in children. MiXCR was run by TCRdb on the PCR reads, yielding one entry per CDR3 protein. The profile covers around 370,000 distinct CDR3 sequences, with about a tenth appearing a single time and approximately 2.3% taken by the ten largest. The sequencing here drew on PBMCs from the stem cell graft donor, taken from the stem cell graft. These receptors all stem from a human donor who donated a stem cell graft to a child with acute lymphoblastic leukemia. CDR3s include the opening cysteine and the closing phenylalanine or tryptophan. A D gene is named only where the DNA matches it firmly. Clone sizes are given selectively: once, few, many, or a class where the clone is expanded.

j_gene | v_gene | d_gene | abundance | CDR3aa | CDR3nt
TRBJ2-3 | TRBV10-3 | NA | many | CAISGPSTDTQYF | TGTGCCATCAGTGGGCCTAGCACAGATACGCAGTATTTT
TRBJ2-7 | TRBV5-1 | NA | NA | CASSLDPLAGYEQYF | TGCGCCAGCAGCTTGGATCCTTTAGCCGGCTACGAGCAGTACTTC
TRBJ2-1 | TRBV7-8 | TRBD1 | NA | CASSLTTGFSYNEQFF | TGTGCCAGCAGCTTAACGACAGGGTTCTCCTACAATGAGCAGTTCTTC
TRBJ2-5 | TRBV7-2 | NA | few | CASSPGGGGKETQYF | TGTGCCAGCAGTCCAGGGGGAGGGGGGAAAGAGACCCAGTACTTC
TRBJ1-5 | TRBV25-1 | TRBD1 | few | CASKQTGTDQPQHF | TGTGCCAGTAAACAGACAGGGACCGATCAGCCCCAGCATTTT
TRBJ1-2 | TRBV4-2 | NA | few | CASSQSTGLYGYTF | TGTGCCAGCAGCCAATCGACAGGCCTCTATGGCTACACCTTC
TRBJ1-1 | TRBV20-1 | TRBD1 | NA | CSASLGTGAEAFF | TGCAGTGCTAGTCTTGGGACAGGGGCTGAAGCTTTCTTT
TRBJ2-5 | TRBV29-1 | TRBD2 | many | CSVELAGGSQETQYF | TGCAGCGTGGAGCTAGCGGGAGGAAGTCAAGAGACCCAGTACTTC
TRBJ1-1 | TRBV6-4 | NA | few | CASRRTVNTEAFF | TGTGCCAGCAGAAGGACAGTGAACACTGAAGCTTTCTTT
TRBJ2-2 | TRBV11-1 | TRBD2 | few | CASSSTSNSGRAWNTGELFF | TGTGCCAGCAGCTCCACTTCGAACAGCGGGAGGGCGTGGAACACCGGGGAGCTGTTTTTT
TRBJ2-2 | TRBV18 | NA | few | CASSPPVGHANTGELFF | TGTGCCAGCTCACCCCCCGTGGGACACGCGAACACCGGGGAGCTGTTTTTT
TRBJ2-5 | TRBV2 | TRBD2 | few | CASRGLAGYQETQYF | TGTGCCAGCAGGGGACTAGCGGGGTACCAAGAGACCCAGTACTTC
TRBJ1-5 | TRBV5-1 | NA | few | CASSVTVNQPQHF | TGCGCCAGCAGCGTGACAGTCAATCAGCCCCAGCATTTT
TRBJ2-7 | TRBV7-9 | NA | few | CASSPSGYSSYEQYF | TGTGCCAGCAGTCCCAGCGGGTACAGCTCCTACGAGCAGTACTTC
TRBJ1-5 | TRBV7-6 | NA | NA | CASSSLAGDTDTQHF | TGTGCCAGCAGCTCGTTAGCGGGAGACACAGATACGCAGCATTTT
TRBJ2-5 | TRBV27 | NA | many | CASSPRYKAYEGETQYF | TGTGCCAGCAGCCCTCGGTACAAGGCCTATGAGGGGGAGACCCAGTACTTC
TRBJ1-2 | TRBV18 | NA | NA | CASSPSGGGNYGYTF | TGTGCCAGCTCACCTTCTGGGGGGGGCAACTATGGCTACACCTTC
TRBJ2-7 | TRBV29-1 | NA | many | CSVRDTATYEQYF | TGCAGCGTCAGGGACACAGCCACCTACGAGCAGTACTTC
TRBJ2-1 | TRBV27 | TRBD2 | NA | CASCRAGGGYNEQFF | TGTGCCAGCTGCAGAGCGGGAGGGGGATACAATGAGCAGTTCTTC
TRBJ2-4 | TRBV6-2/TRBV6-3 | NA | NA | CASSYSRLGPSYLAKNIQYF | TGTGCCAGCAGTTACTCAAGACTAGGTCCCAGCTACCTAGCCAAAAACATTCAGTACTTC
TRBJ2-2 | TRBV4-1 | NA | few | CASSQAPKFAGELFF | TGCGCCAGCAGCCAAGCCCCCAAATTCGCCGGGGAGCTGTTTTTT
TRBJ1-1 | TRBV12-3/TRBV12-4 | NA | NA | CASSFRARVTEAFF | TGTGCCAGCAGTTTCCGGGCCAGGGTCACTGAAGCTTTCTTT
TRBJ2-7 | TRBV6-1 | NA | many | CASSRGTSYEQYF | TGTGCCAGCAGCCGAGGGACTTCCTACGAGCAGTACTTC
TRBJ2-2 | TRBV5-1 | NA | many | CASSLATGGNTGELFF | TGCGCCAGCAGCTTGGCCACGGGCGGTAACACCGGGGAGCTGTTTTTT
TRBJ2-7 | TRBV5-1 | TRBD1 | NA | CASTKGTGLYEQYF | TGCGCCAGCACCAAGGGGACAGGTCTCTACGAGCAGTACTTC
TRBJ1-1 | TRBV21-1 | NA | NA | CASSGRDGDHTEAFF | TGTGCCAGCAGCGGCCGGGACGGGGACCACACTGAAGCTTTCTTT
TRBJ1-2 | TRBV6-2/TRBV6-3 | NA | few | CASSYSGGTNGYTF | TGTGCCAGCAGTTACTCGGGGGGGACTAATGGCTACACCTTC
TRBJ2-3 | TRBV5-1 | TRBD2 | many | CASSFLGRIPTDTQYF | TGCGCCAGCAGCTTTCTCGGGAGGATCCCCACAGATACGCAGTATTTT
TRBJ2-3 | TRBV29-1 | TRBD1 | NA | CSVNGAQGCTDTQYF | TGCAGCGTGAATGGCGCACAGGGGTGCACAGATACGCAGTATTTT
TRBJ2-7 | TRBV7-2 | TRBD2 | NA | CASSSRTSGLSYEQYF | TGTGCCAGCAGCTCGCGGACTAGCGGACTCTCCTACGAGCAGTACTTC
TRBJ2-7 | TRBV30 | TRBD2 | NA | CAWSWRGLADYEQYF | TGTGCCTGGAGCTGGAGGGGACTAGCGGACTACGAGCAGTACTTC
TRBJ2-5 | TRBV7-9 | NA | NA | CASSLGGDQYF | TGTGCCAGCAGCTTGGGAGGTGACCAGTACTTC
TRBJ2-7 | TRBV27 | NA | few | CASSFSSGHLNYEQYF | TGTGCCAGCAGTTTTTCCTCAGGACACCTAAACTACGAGCAGTACTTC
TRBJ1-1 | TRBV5-1 | NA | many | CASSLEGRAEAFF | TGCGCCAGCAGCTTGGAGGGGAGGGCTGAAGCTTTCTTT
TRBJ2-5 | TRBV29-1 | TRBD2 | few | CSVDFAAGDQETQYF | TGCAGCGTTGACTTTGCAGCGGGGGACCAAGAGACCCAGTACTTC
TRBJ2-3 | TRBV20-1 | NA | few | CSARPEMGTDTQYF | TGCAGTGCTAGGCCGGAGATGGGCACAGATACGCAGTATTTT
TRBJ2-7 | TRBV28 | TRBD1 | many | CASSTGQGKSYEQYF | TGTGCCAGCAGCACGGGACAGGGGAAATCGTACGAGCAGTACTTC
TRBJ2-5 | TRBV5-6 | TRBD1 | few | CASSLGTGVSETQYF | TGTGCCAGCAGCTTGGGGACAGGGGTGTCGGAGACCCAGTACTTC
TRBJ1-2 | TRBV5-1 | TRBD1 | few | CASSLAGGAYGYTF | TGCGCCAGCAGCTTGGCAGGGGGCGCGTATGGCTACACCTTC
TRBJ2-1 | TRBV15 | NA | NA | CATSIFSRAGNEQFF | TGTGCCACCAGCATATTCTCCAGGGCTGGGAATGAGCAGTTCTTC
TRBJ2-5 | TRBV7-2 | NA | few | CASSLGGTPEETQYF | TGTGCCAGCAGCTTGGGCGGGACCCCTGAAGAGACCCAGTACTTC
TRBJ1-6 | TRBV4-3 | NA | few | CASSQEVQGSSYNSPLHF | TGCGCCAGCAGCCAAGAGGTCCAGGGGAGCTCCTATAATTCACCCCTCCACTTT
TRBJ1-5 | TRBV19 | NA | NA | CASSIDPQRSNQPQHF | TGTGCCAGTAGTATAGACCCCCAGAGGAGCAATCAGCCCCAGCATTTT
TRBJ2-1 | TRBV28 | TRBD1 | many | CASTDGTGHHNEQFF | TGTGCCAGCACCGATGGGACAGGGCATCACAATGAGCAGTTCTTC
TRBJ2-1 | TRBV4-1 | NA | few | CASRHGNEQFF | TGCGCCAGCCGCCATGGCAATGAGCAGTTCTTC